The rows below give T cell receptor beta chains drawn from one sample of a study of cytotoxic CD8 clonotypes in ibrutinib-treated CLL. The repertoire was sequenced with immunoSEQ multiplex PCR; TCRdb's copy has only in-frame clones and lacks some. The repertoire holds fewer than 400,000 clones, with 67% as singletons. Here the sequenced sample was PBMCs, taken after 36 months of ibrutinib treatment. The receptor source for this set is a human donor with chronic lymphocytic leukemia. Each CDR3 is given with its conserved first and last residue. The D gene is left open where the match is weak. Size is omitted from some rows. Given values are once, few, many or a class for expanded clones.

abundance	d_gene	v_gene	j_gene	CDR3nt	CDR3aa
.	TRBD1	TRBV4-3	TRBJ1-1	TGCGCCAGCAGCCAAGACAGGGGGAGAGCTTTCTTT	CASSQDRGRAFF
.	TRBD1	TRBV7-6	TRBJ1-6	TGTGCCAGCAGCTTGACAGGGTTCTATAATTCACCCCTCCACTTT	CASSLTGFYNSPLHF
few	TRBD2	TRBV4-1	TRBJ2-7	TGCGCCAGCAGCGCGCCGGGACTAGCGGGCTACGAGCAGTACTTC	CASSAPGLAGYEQYF
.	.	TRBV5-1	TRBJ1-2	TGCGCCAGCAGCTCGGACGGCCTCTATGGCTACACCTTC	CASSSDGLYGYTF
.	TRBD2	TRBV9	TRBJ2-3	TGTGCCAGCAGCGTTCACGGGGGGGGCACAGATACGCAGTATTTT	CASSVHGGGTDTQYF
.	.	TRBV13	TRBJ1-1	TGTGCCAGTGGCACAGGGACTGAAGCTTTCTTT	CASGTGTEAFF
once	.	TRBV4-1	TRBJ1-2	TGCGCCAGCAGCCGCAACATTATAGGGGTACGGGGCTACACCTTC	CASSRNIIGVRGYTF
few	.	TRBV5-5	TRBJ2-1	TGTGCCAGCAGCTTGGGGGCCTACAATGAGCAGTTCTTC	CASSLGAYNEQFF
few	TRBD1	TRBV28	TRBJ2-7	TGTGCCAGCAGGGGGATCGGGACAGGGGACTACGAGCAGTACTTC	CASRGIGTGDYEQYF
few	.	TRBV5-5	TRBJ1-1	TGTGCCAGCAGCACCTCCCAGGTCCGGGTTCGGCCGAACACTGAAGCTTTCTTT	CASSTSQVRVRPNTEAFF
.	.	TRBV29-1	TRBJ2-7	TGCAGCGTTGAAGATACGGGAAGCTCCTACGAGCAGTACTTC	CSVEDTGSSYEQYF
few	.	TRBV10-3	TRBJ2-7	TGTGCCATCTCCCAGGGCAGGCCGGGGGAGCAGTACTTC	CAISQGRPGEQYF
.	.	TRBV11-2	TRBJ1-2	TGTGCCAGCAGCTTAGACCATCTGGGTGGCTACACCTTC	CASSLDHLGGYTF
.	.	TRBV29-1	TRBJ2-1	TGCAGCGTTCTCCCTCAGACAGGCGGAGAAGCTTTCTTC	CSVLPQTGGEAFF
.	.	TRBV14	TRBJ1-3	TGTGCCAGCAGCCAAGAGAGAGGGGCAAAGGGAAACACCATATATTTT	CASSQERGAKGNTIYF
once	TRBD1	TRBV19	TRBJ1-5	TGTGCCAGTAGTTTGGGACAGGGGGCGCGTCGAAGACAGCCCCAGCATTTT	CASSLGQGARRRQPQHF
.	.	TRBV27	TRBJ1-5	TGTGCCAGCAGTTTAATGGGCAATCAGCCCCAGCATTTT	CASSLMGNQPQHF
.	.	TRBV30	TRBJ1-1	TGTGCCTGGAGTGTACAACGTGGACGGAACACTGAAGCTTTCTTT	CAWSVQRGRNTEAFF
.	.	TRBV5-4	TRBJ1-3	TGTGCCAGCAGCTTGGGGGGACGGACTGGAAACACCATATATTTT	CASSLGGRTGNTIYF
few	TRBD1	TRBV6-5	TRBJ1-5	TGTGCCAGCAGGAGGGACAGGGACAATCAGCCCCAGCATTTT	CASRRDRDNQPQHF
once	TRBD2	TRBV9	TRBJ2-2	TGTGCCAGCAGCGTAGTGGCTAGCGGGGGGCCCTCGAACACCGGGGAGCTGTTTTTT	CASSVVASGGPSNTGELFF
.	.	TRBV6-9	TRBJ2-7	TGTGCCAGCAATCAGGGTAGGCTGGTCTACGAGCAGTACTTC	CASNQGRLVYEQYF
.	.	TRBV6-5	TRBJ1-2	TGTGCCAGCAGTCCCCCTGATGGTGGCTACACCTTC	CASSPPDGGYTF
.	.	TRBV4-2	TRBJ2-1	TGTGCCAGCAGCCAAGATTTCGGACGGACAGAGGGTGAGCAGTTCTTC	CASSQDFGRTEGEQFF
.	TRBD1	TRBV5-1	TRBJ1-2	TGCGCCAGCAGCTTGGGTTCGACAGGGCACTATGGCTACACCTTC	CASSLGSTGHYGYTF
.	.	TRBV6-5	TRBJ2-7	TGTGCCAGCAGCCCCGGGGACTCGAACTACGAGCAGTACTTC	CASSPGDSNYEQYF
.	TRBD1	TRBV5-1	TRBJ1-1	TGCGCCAGCAGACGATCCGGACAGGGCCGCACTGAAGCTTTCTTT	CASRRSGQGRTEAFF
.	.	TRBV7-3	TRBJ2-5	TGTGCCAGCAGCATCCGGGCCTGGGAAGAGACCCAGTACTTC	CASSIRAWEETQYF
.	TRBD1	TRBV7-9	TRBJ2-5	TGTGCCAGCAGCTGGAACAGGGGTGAGACCCAGTACTTC	CASSWNRGETQYF
.	.	TRBV20-1	TRBJ2-7	TGCAGTGCTTCTACCCAGCGAGAGCAGTACTTC	CSASTQREQYF
few	.	TRBV5-1	TRBJ2-3	TGCGCCAGCAGCTTGTCTTACCCAGATACGCAGTATTTT	CASSLSYPDTQYF
.	.	TRBV15	TRBJ1-5	TGTGCCACCAGCCTAGATCCGGGCCATCGAAATCAGCCCCAGCATTTT	CATSLDPGHRNQPQHF
.	TRBD1	TRBV5-1	TRBJ1-6	TGCGCCAGCAGCTTGTCATCGGGCGACAGGGTGAGCTCCTATAATTCACCCCTCCACTTT	CASSLSSGDRVSSYNSPLHF
.	.	TRBV4-3	TRBJ2-7	TGCGCCAGCAGCCAAGGTCGAGACACCGGTACGGACTACGAGCAGTACTTC	CASSQGRDTGTDYEQYF
.	TRBD1	TRBV28	TRBJ2-7	TGTGCCAGCAGTCATCGGGACAGGGGTGTCCACGAGCAGTACTTC	CASSHRDRGVHEQYF
.	.	TRBV20-1	TRBJ2-7	TGCAGTGCCTCGAGGGCTACCGAGCAGTACTTC	CSASRATEQYF
.	.	TRBV5-1	TRBJ2-7	TGCGCCAGCAGCTTGTCAGGGTCGGTATACGAGCAGTACTTC	CASSLSGSVYEQYF
few	TRBD2	TRBV7-9	TRBJ2-5	TGTGCCAGCAGCCCCGGCGGACGGGAGGGAGAGACCCAGTACTTC	CASSPGGREGETQYF
.	.	TRBV27	TRBJ2-1	TGTGCCAGCAGTCCAGGGTGGAATGAGCAGTTCTTC	CASSPGWNEQFF
once	.	TRBV5-6	TRBJ1-6	TGTGCCAGCAGCTCGTCGGAGTCACTCGGCGCACCCCTCCACTTT	CASSSSESLGAPLHF
.	TRBD1	TRBV7-9	TRBJ2-3	TGTGCCAGCAGCTTTGCCAGGGGGCGCGCCGATACGCAGTATTTT	CASSFARGRADTQYF
.	TRBD1	TRBV5-1	TRBJ1-2	TGCGCCAGCAGCTTGGCCGGACAGGACTATGGCTACACCTTC	CASSLAGQDYGYTF
.	TRBD1	TRBV6-5	TRBJ2-7	TGTGCCAGCAGTAGACAGGGTGGTAACTACGAGCAGTACTTC	CASSRQGGNYEQYF